The 11 T cell receptor beta chains presented below share a single source sample, sequenced in a study of cytotoxic CD8 clonotypes in ibrutinib-treated CLL. Assay used: immunoSEQ multiplex PCR; TCRdb lists only in-frame clones, some missing. The table records roughly 150,000 clones, 75% to 80% of them present only once. The material sequenced was PBMCs, taken after 24 months of ibrutinib treatment. The receptors shown here come from a human donor with chronic lymphocytic leukemia.

The J gene is TRBJ1-2, the V gene TRBV7-8; TRBD1 matches at 9 bases. With V trimmed by 2 bases and J by 4 bases, 11 bases remained unmatched. The length of the CDR3 is 17 residues. Looked up from germline, CDR1 is SGHVS and CDR2 is FQNEAQ. The CDR3, as DNA: TGTGCCAGCAGCTTATTAGGGCGGACAGGGGACGTCTATGGCTACACCTTC. As protein: CASSLLGRTGDVYGYTF.

The chain employs TRBV9 and TRBJ1-1; D gene uncertain. Germline V gives CDR1 SGDLS, CDR2 YYNGEE. Trimming removed 3 bases at V and 1 base at J, with 13 bases between. This CDR3 is 15 amino acids long. The CDR3 is CASSEGGFSNTEAFF. CDR3 DNA sequence: TGTGCCAGCAGCGAGGGAGGTTTCTCGAACACTGAAGCTTTCTTT.

The chain uses TRBV5-1 and TRBJ2-2; 9 bases are shared with TRBD2. Germline assignment: CDR1 SGHRS and CDR2 YFSETQ. This CDR3 contains 16 residues. Losses at the gene ends were 4 bases for V and 4 bases for J; bases not matched to a gene: 8. CDR3 amino acids: CASSPAGGESTGELFF. CDR3 bases: TGCGCCAGCAGCCCAGCGGGGGGCGAGTCCACCGGGGAGCTGTTTTTT. The whole variable domain, filled in from reference TRBV5-1 and TRBJ2-2, reads KAGVTQTPRYLIKTRGQQVTLSCSPISGHRSVSWYQQTPGQGLQFLFEYFSETQRNKGNFPGRFSGRQFSNSRSEMNVSTLELGDSALYLCASSPAGGESTGELFFGEGSRLTVL.

A few counts support this clone. The chain is built from TRBV30 and TRBJ1-1; 9 bases are a match to TRBD1. There are 15 residues in the CDR3. Germline V gene sequence: CDR1 GTSNPN, CDR2 SVGIG (reference sequence). V was pared by 2 bases and J by 7 bases, with 11 bases of the junction left unmatched. The CDR3 nucleotides read TGTGCCTGGAGTCCCGGCCGGCGGACAGGGGATGAAGCTTTCTTT. Its protein is CAWSPGRRTGDEAFF.

This chain connects TRBV4-3 to TRBJ1-4; D is undetermined. V was pared by 8 bases and J by 7 bases, with 20 bases between. Germline V gene lookup returns CDR1 LGHNA and CDR2 YSLEER. The CDR3 runs to 15 residues. CDR3 DNA sequence: TGCGCCAGCGCCCGAAAGGAGGCCTCAGGTGAAAAACTGTTTTTT. Its protein product is CASARKEASGEKLFF.

This chain links TRBV21-1 with TRBJ1-1; the DNA was not compared with TRBD1, the D call given in the table. TRBV21-1 corresponds to a pseudogene. There are 13 residues in the CDR3. CDR3 sequence (DNA): TGTGCCAGCGCCCAGGGGGAGGAGACTGAAGCTTTCTTT. Protein product: CASAQGEETEAFF.

Written as DNA, the CDR3 is TGTGCCAGCAGTGAATTGCTAGCGGACTCCTACGAGCAGTACTTC. Residues: CASSELLADSYEQYF. The rearrangement joins TRBV6-1 to TRBJ2-7; the match to TRBD2 covers 7 bases. The ends lost 2 bases at V and 0 bases at J; junction bases unmatched: 4. Germline V CDR1 and CDR2: MNHNS, SASEGT. The CDR3 runs to 15 residues.

V usage is TRBV28 and J usage is TRBJ1-4, with D perhaps matching TRBD1 (6 bases). The germline V gene encodes CDR1 MDHEN and CDR2 SYDVKM. Trimming pared 3 bases from V and 8 bases from J, leaving 13 bases between. The CDR3 loop spans 14 amino acids. The CDR3 sequence: CASSLGAVREKLFF. CDR3 bases: TGTGCCAGCAGTTTGGGGGCGGTTCGAGAAAAACTGTTTTTT. Full variable domain (missing parts from reference TRBV28 and TRBJ1-4): DVKVTQSSRYLVKRTGEKVFLECVQDMDHENMFWYRQDPGLGLRLIYFSYDVKMKEKGDIPEGYSVSREKKERFSLILESASTNQTSMYLCASSLGAVREKLFFGSGTQLSVL.

Only a few counts were recorded for this clone. This rearrangement joins TRBV25-1 to TRBJ2-2, with D unclear. This CDR3 has 12 residues. Germline CDR1 MGHDK, CDR2 SYGVNS. V was clipped by 5 bases and J by 4 bases, with 5 bases between them. The CDR3 sequence is CASSLGTGELFF. In DNA, the CDR3 is TGTGCCAGCAGTCTAGGCACCGGGGAGCTGTTTTTT.

The V call is TRBV12-2, the J call TRBJ2-5. TRBV12-2 is a known pseudogene. The CDR3 extends over 14 amino acids. The CDR3 is CASRSGPHRRVQYF. As DNA, the CDR3 is TGTGCAAGTCGCTCTGGTCCTCACCGTAGGGTCCAGTACTTC.

This chain joins TRBV7-2 and TRBJ2-7; 8 bases line up with TRBD2. Germline assignment: CDR1 SGHTA and CDR2 FQGNSA. This CDR3 is 14 amino acids long. V was clipped by 4 bases and J by 5 bases; unmatched bases: 7. CDR3 coding DNA: TGTGCCAGCAGCTCCGGACTAGCCGGGGACGAGCAGTACTTC. It translates to CASSSGLAGDEQYF.